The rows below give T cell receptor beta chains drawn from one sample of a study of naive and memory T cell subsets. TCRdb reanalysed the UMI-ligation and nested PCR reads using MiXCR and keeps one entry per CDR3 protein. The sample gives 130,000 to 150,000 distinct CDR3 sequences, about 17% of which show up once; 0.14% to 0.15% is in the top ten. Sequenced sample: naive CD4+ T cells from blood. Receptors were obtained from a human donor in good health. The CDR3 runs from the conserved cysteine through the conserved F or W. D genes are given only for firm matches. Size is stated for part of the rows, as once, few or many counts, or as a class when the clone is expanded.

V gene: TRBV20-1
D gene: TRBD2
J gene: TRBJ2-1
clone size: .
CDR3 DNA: TGCAGTGCTCCACCTCAAACTAGCGATGAGCAGTTCTTC
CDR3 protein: CSAPPQTSDEQFF

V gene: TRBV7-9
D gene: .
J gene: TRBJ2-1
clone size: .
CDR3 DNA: TGTGCCAGCAACCGAATGGGAGAGCAGTTCTTC
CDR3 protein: CASNRMGEQFF

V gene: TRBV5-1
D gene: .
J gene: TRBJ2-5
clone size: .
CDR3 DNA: TGCGCCAGCAGCTTGGATCGAGAGACCCAGTACTTC
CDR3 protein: CASSLDRETQYF

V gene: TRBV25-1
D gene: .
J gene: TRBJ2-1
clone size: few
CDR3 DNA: TGTGCCAGCAAAGGGGGGGATGAGCAGTTCTTC
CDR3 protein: CASKGGDEQFF

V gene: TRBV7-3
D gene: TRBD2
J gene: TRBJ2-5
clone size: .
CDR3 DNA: TGTGCCAGCAGCTTGGGACTAGCGGGAGGCTCTACAGAGACCCAGTACTTC
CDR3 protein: CASSLGLAGGSTETQYF

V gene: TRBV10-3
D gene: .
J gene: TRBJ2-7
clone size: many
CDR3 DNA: TGTGCCATCAGTGAGAGCTTAGGCGAGCAGTACTTC
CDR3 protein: CAISESLGEQYF

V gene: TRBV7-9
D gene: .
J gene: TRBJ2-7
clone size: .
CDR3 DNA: TGTGCCAGCAGCCCCCGACAGCCCTACGAGCAGTACTTC
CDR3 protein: CASSPRQPYEQYF

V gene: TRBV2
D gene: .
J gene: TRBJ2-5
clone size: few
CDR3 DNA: TGTGCCAGCAGTGTTACCAGTCAAGAGACCCAGTACTTC
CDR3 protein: CASSVTSQETQYF

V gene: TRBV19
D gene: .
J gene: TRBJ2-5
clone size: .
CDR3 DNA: TGTGCCAGTAGTATTGGCCGGAGACAAGAGACCCAGTACTTC
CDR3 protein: CASSIGRRQETQYF

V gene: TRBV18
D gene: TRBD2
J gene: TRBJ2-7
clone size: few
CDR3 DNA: TGTGCCAGCTCACCAGGGGTAAGCGGGGCCAGCTCCTACGAGCAGTACTTC
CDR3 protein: CASSPGVSGASSYEQYF

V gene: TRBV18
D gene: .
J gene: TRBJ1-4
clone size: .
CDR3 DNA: TGTGCCAGCTCACCAGATTGGGAGGATGAAAAACTGTTTTTT
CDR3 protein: CASSPDWEDEKLFF

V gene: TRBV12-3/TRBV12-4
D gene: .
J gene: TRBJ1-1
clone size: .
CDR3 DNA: TGTGCCAGCAGTCGACTAACACCTGAAGCTTTCTTT
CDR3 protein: CASSRLTPEAFF

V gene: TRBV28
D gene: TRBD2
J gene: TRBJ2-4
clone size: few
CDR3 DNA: TGTGCCGTCACCGGGACTAGCGCGAACATTCAGTACTTC
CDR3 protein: CAVTGTSANIQYF

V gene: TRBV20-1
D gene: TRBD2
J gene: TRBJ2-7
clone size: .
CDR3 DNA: TGCAGTGCCGGGCTAGCGGGGTCCACCTACGAGCAGTACTTC
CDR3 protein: CSAGLAGSTYEQYF

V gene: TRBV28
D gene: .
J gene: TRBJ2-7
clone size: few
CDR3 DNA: TGTGCCAGCAGAACAGGATACGAGCAGTACTTC
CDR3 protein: CASRTGYEQYF

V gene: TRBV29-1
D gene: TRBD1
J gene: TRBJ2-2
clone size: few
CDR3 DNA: TGCAGCGTTGGCCTCCGGGACAGGGCCACCGGGGAGCTGTTTTTT
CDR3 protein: CSVGLRDRATGELFF

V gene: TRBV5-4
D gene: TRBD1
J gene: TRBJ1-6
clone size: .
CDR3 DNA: TGTGCCAGCAGCCAAGACAGGGGCTATAATTCACCCCTCCACTTT
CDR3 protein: CASSQDRGYNSPLHF

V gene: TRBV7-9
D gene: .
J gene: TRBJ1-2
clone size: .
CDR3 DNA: TGTGCCAGCAGCTTAGAAGGCAGAAGCTATGGCTACACCTTC
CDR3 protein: CASSLEGRSYGYTF

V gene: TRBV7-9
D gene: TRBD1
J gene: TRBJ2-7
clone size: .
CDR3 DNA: TGTGCCAGCAGTCGACAGGGCACCCAGGGCGAGCAGTACTTC
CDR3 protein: CASSRQGTQGEQYF

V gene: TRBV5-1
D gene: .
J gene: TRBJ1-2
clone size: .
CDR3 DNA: TGCGCCAGCAGCTTTGGCTACAACTATGGCTACACCTTC
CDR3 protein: CASSFGYNYGYTF

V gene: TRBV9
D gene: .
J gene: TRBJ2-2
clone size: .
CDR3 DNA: TGTGCCAGCAGCGTAGGGCCGCGGACCGGGGAGCTGTTTTTT
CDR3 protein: CASSVGPRTGELFF

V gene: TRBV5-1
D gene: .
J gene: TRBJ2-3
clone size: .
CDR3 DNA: TGCGCCAGCAGTGCCTTCGCGGGCGGACGAGATACGCAGTATTTT
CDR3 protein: CASSAFAGGRDTQYF

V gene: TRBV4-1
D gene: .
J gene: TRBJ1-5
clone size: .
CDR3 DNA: TGCGCCAGCAGCCAAGAAGTAGGGTTCAGCAATCAGCCCCAGCATTTT
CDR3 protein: CASSQEVGFSNQPQHF

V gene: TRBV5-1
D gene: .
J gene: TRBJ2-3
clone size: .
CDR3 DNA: TGCGCCAGCAGCTTGGGGACCTCAGATACGCAGTATTTT
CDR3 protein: CASSLGTSDTQYF

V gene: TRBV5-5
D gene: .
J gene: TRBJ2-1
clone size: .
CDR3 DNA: TGTGCCAGCAGGCGGGGAGAGGGTACCAATGAGCAGTTCTTC
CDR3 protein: CASRRGEGTNEQFF

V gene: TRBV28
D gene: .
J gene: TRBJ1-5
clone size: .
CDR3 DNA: TGTGCCAGCAAAGTGGACCCTGCGGGCCAGCCCCAGCATTTT
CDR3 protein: CASKVDPAGQPQHF

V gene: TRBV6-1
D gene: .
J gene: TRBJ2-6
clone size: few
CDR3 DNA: TGTGCCAGCAGTGAATACGGAGGGCCCCGGGCCAACGTCCTGACTTTC
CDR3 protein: CASSEYGGPRANVLTF

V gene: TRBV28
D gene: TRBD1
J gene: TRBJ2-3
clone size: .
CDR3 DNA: TGTGCCAGCAGTCCACGCGGACAGGCGGATACGCAGTATTTT
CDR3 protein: CASSPRGQADTQYF

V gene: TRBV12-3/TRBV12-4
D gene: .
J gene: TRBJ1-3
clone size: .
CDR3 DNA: TGTGCCAGCAGTTTAGCCCGGAGCTCTGGAAACACCATATATTTT
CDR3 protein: CASSLARSSGNTIYF

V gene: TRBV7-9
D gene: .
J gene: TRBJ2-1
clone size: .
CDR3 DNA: TGTGCCAGCAGCCACAAGAAACGGAGCTCGAGTAACAATGAGCAGTTCTTC
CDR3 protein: CASSHKKRSSSNNEQFF

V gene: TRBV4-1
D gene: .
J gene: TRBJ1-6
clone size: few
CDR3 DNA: TGCGCCAGCAGCCAAGGGCCGGGACACCACAATTCACCCCTCCACTTT
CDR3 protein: CASSQGPGHHNSPLHF

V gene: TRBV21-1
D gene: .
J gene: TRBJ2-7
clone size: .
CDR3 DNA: TGTGCCAGCAGCAGAAGGGGCGGTGGGGTCAACGAGCAGTACTTC
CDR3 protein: CASSRRGGGVNEQYF

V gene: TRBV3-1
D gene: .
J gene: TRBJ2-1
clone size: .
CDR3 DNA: TGTGCCAGCAGCTCCCGCATGAGCTCCTACAATGAGCAGTTCTTC
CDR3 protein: CASSSRMSSYNEQFF

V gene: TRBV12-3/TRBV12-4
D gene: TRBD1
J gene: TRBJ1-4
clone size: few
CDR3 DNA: TGTGCCAGCACCCAACAGGGGGAGGTTGAGTCTTATGAAAAACTGTTTTTT
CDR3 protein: CASTQQGEVESYEKLFF

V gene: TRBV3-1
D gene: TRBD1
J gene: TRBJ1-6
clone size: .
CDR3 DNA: TGTGCCAGCAGCCAAACAGGGGTGGTTTCACCCATCCACTTT
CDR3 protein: CASSQTGVVSPIHF

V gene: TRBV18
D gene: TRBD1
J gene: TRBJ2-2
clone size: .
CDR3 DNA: TGTGCCAGCTCACCCAGGACAGGGACCGGCGGGGAGCTGTTTTTT
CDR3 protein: CASSPRTGTGGELFF

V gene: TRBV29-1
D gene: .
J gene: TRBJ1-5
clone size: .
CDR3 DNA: TGCAGCGCCGTAACACAGGGACAGCCCCAGCATTTT
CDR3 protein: CSAVTQGQPQHF